The source of this TCR beta chain is a study of vaccination effects on CD4 cells after COVID-19. Study outcomes and limitations: Late in the post-vaccination period, infection-induced and vaccine-induced clones underwent marked clonal contraction.

In the case of this clone: The antigen is not known.

The germline V gene encodes CDR1 SGHDT and CDR2 YYEEEE. The CDR3 covers 14 residues. Trimming shortened V by 3 bases and J by 3 bases, and 10 bases separated the two germline ends. The repertoire was sequenced with immunoSEQ multiplex PCR; TCRdb's copy has only in-frame clones and lacks some. The profile covers more than 11,000 clones, with approximately 82% appearing a single time and 25% taken by the ten largest. Under the ViraFEST assay, PBMC were stimulated with viral peptide pools so that antigen-specific CD4+ T cells expanded. Sequencing was performed afterwards. Subsequent to less than eleven days of culture, CD4+ T cells were isolated. Half-medium replacement with IL-2 medium occurred on days 3 and 7.

The chain combines TRBV5-6 with TRBJ1-5; D is unclear. The origin of this receptor is a human donor who received a COVID-19 vaccine. The sequencing here drew on CD4+ T cells from PBMCs cultured with HCoV-229E spike peptides, taken before COVID-19 vaccination. CDR3 bases: TGTGCCAGCAGCTCCGGGGTTATCAATCAGCCCCAGCATTTT. Translating it yields CASSSGVINQPQHF.